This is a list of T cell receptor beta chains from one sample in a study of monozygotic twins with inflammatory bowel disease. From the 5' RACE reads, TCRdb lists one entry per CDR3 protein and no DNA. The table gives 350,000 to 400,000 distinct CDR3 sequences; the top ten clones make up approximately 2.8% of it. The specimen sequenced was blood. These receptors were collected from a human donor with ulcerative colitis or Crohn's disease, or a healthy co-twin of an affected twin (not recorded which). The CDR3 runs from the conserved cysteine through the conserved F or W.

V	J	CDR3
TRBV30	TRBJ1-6	CAWMPRAAGGSPLHF
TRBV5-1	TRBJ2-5	CASSLDWVGETQYF
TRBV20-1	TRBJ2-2	CSAKSPGQDTGELFF
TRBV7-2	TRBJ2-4	CASSPRGAPKNIQYF
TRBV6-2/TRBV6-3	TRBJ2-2	CASSPQGTSGGNTGELFF
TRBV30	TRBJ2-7	CAWTDIPSSYEQYF
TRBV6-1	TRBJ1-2	CASSPRFGGNYGYTF
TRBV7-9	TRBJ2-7	CASSLGSGGFTYEQYF
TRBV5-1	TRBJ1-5	CASSLAGTGGQPQHF
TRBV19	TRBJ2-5	CASRGQGYSETQYF
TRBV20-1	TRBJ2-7	CSAPDYTYEQYF
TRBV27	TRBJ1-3	CASSLGLRGTIYF
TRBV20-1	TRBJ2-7	CSARDEYEQYF
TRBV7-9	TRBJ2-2	CASSLGTGRNTGELFF
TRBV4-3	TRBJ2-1	CASSQFPMGGGSNEQFF
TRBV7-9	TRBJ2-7	CASSLSDGYEQYF
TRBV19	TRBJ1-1	CASSGRYTEAFF
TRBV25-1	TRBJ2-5	CASSEGRYQETQYF
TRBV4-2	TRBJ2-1	CASSQDQGISYNEQFF
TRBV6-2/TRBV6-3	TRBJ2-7	CASGTSSYEQYF
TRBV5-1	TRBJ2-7	CASSFNRGPYEQYF
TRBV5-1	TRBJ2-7	CASSLAPTYEQYF
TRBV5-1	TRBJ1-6	CASSKDRDNSPLHF
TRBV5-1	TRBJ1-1	CASSLGTVDDTEAFF
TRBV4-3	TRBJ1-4	CASSHATGGPLATNEKLFF
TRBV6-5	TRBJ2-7	CASSYGRGHEQYF
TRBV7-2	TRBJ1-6	CASTARNGSPLHF
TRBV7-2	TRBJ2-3	CASSSRRGVADTQYF
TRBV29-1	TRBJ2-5	CSVEPAGLRTQYF